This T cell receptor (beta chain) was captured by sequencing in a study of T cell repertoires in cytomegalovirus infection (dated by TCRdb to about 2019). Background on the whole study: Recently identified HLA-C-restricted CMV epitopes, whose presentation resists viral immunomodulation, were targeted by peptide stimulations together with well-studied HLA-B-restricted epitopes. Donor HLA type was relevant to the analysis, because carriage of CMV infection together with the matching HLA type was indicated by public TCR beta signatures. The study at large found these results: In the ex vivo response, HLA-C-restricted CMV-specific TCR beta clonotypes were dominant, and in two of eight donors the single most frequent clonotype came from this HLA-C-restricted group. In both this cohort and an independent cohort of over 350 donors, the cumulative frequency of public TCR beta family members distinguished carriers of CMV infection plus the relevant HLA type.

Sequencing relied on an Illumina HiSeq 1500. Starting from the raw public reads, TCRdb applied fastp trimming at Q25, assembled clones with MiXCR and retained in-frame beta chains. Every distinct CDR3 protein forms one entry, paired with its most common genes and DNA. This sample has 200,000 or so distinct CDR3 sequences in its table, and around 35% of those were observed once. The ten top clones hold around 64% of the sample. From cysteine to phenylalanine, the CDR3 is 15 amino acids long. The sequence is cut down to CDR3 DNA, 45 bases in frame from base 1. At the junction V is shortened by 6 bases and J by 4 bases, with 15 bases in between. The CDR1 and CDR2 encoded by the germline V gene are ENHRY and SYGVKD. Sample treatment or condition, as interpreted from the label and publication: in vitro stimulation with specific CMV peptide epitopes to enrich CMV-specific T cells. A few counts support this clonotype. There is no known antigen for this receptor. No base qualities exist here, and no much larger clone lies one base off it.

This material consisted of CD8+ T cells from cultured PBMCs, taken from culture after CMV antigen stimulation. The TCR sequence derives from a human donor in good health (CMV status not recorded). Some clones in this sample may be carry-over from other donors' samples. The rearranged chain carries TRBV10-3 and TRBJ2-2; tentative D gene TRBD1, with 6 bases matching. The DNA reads TGTGCCATCAGCCCGGCAGGGGCCGGCACCGGGGAGCTGTTTTTT. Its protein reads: CAISPAGAGTGELFF.